The source of this T cell receptor beta chain is a study of T cell changes during pregnancy in multiple sclerosis. The assay was immunoSEQ multiplex PCR, and TCRdb's table has in-frame clones only and misses some. The sample includes about 98,000 clones, around 92% of them seen just once. This CDR3 is 14 amino acids long. Germline-derived CDR1 and CDR2 are SGDLS and YYNGEE. V was clipped by 2 bases and J by 5 bases; unmatched bases: 4. This specimen was peripheral blood, taken after pregnancy. V is TRBV9 and J is TRBJ2-5, with TRBD1 matching over 9 bases. This clonotype was obtained from a female donor in good health, enrolled as a control in a pregnancy study. The DNA of the CDR3 is TGTGCCAGCAGCGTTACAGGGGGCGGGGAGACCCAGTACTTC. Its protein product is CASSVTGGGETQYF.